These 3 T cell receptor beta chains originate from one sample sequenced in a study of blood T cell repertoires in COVID-19 (dated by TCRdb to about 2020). Receptor libraries were prepared by the immunoSEQ multiplex PCR assay. The immuneACCESS repertoire file appears here via TCRdb, limited to in-frame rearrangements. These files lack a portion of the clones; in checked studies, under half of the deficit traces to unresolved V genes, and the cause of the others is not known. The sample table holds about 120,000 clones, of which 85% to 90% were seen once. About 27% of the sample comes from the top ten. The specimen was peripheral blood. These receptors came from a man aged 70-80 years with active or convalescent COVID-19.

V and J are TRBV15 and TRBJ1-5, with TRBD1 identical over 8 bases. The CDR3 spans 18 residues. The J segment lost 0 bases and the V segment lost 1 base, leaving 8 bases of the junction unmatched. CDR1 is LNHNV and CDR2 is YYDKDF in the germline V gene (reference sequence). The CDR3 coding sequence is TGTGCCACCAGCAGAGTGGGGACAGGTTACGATAGCAATCAGCCCCAGCATTTT. Translated, it gives CATSRVGTGYDSNQPQHF.

The chain recombines TRBV28 with TRBJ1-1, with D possibly TRBD1 on 6 matching bases. V gave up 8 bases and J gave up 8 bases, with 21 bases separating them. The CDR3 is 14 residues long. Germline V gives CDR1 MDHEN, CDR2 SYDVKM. CDR3 coding DNA: TGTGCCAGCTTACCCCCGGGACAAGTACCCGAAGCTTTCTTT. It codes for CASLPPGQVPEAFF.

This chain uses TRBV5-1 with TRBJ2-7; 10 bases agree with TRBD1. Germline lookup yields CDR1 SGHRS and CDR2 YFSETQ. The V segment lost 0 bases and the J segment 5 bases; nucleotides outside the gene matches: 11. The CDR3 runs to 17 residues. The CDR3 bases are TGCGCCAGCAGCTTGGCCGTTTTCGGGACAGGGGTGGACGAGCAGTACTTC. Translating it yields CASSLAVFGTGVDEQYF.